Included here is one TCR beta chain sequence, with context. These data are taken from a study of blood T cell repertoires in COVID-19. As for the study in general: Spain, Italy and the United States supplied samples that represented acute and convalescent COVID-19. T cells, B-cell-depleted T cells, or PBMCs provided the cDNA or gDNA that served as material.

The CDR3 is 13 amino acids. In germline, CDR1 is SGHDN, CDR2 FVKESK. The junction had 2 bases not matched to a gene; V was cut back by 4 bases and J by 4 bases. Per the study methods: Estimation of nucleated cell counts was performed using reference gene primer amplification. The protocol was immunoSEQ multiplex PCR, while the TCRdb copy is restricted to in-frame clones and leaves out a portion. The V and J calls and the clone size are those of that table, but D and trimming were determined from the DNA. This table has 130,000 or so clones, approximately 87% appearing once. The TCR originated in a woman aged 45-59 years with acute or convalescent COVID-19. This rearrangement joins TRBV14 to TRBJ1-1; 8 positions match TRBD1. The material sequenced was peripheral blood. In nucleotides, the CDR3 is TGTGCCAGCAGCCTCGACAGGGGCACTGAAGCTTTCTTT. Its protein is CASSLDRGTEAFF.